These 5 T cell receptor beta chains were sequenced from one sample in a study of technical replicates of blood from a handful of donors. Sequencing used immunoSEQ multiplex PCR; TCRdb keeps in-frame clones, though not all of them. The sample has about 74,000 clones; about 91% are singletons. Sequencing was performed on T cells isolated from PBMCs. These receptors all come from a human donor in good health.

The CDR3 coding sequence is TGCGCCAGCAGCCAGGGGACAGGGGGCCCGGCAGATACGCAGTATTTT. Protein product: CASSQGTGGPADTQYF. The genes are TRBV4-3 and TRBJ2-3; 12 bases are shared with TRBD1. Germline loops: CDR1 LGHNA, CDR2 YSLEER. CDR3 size: 16 residues. V gave up 3 bases and J gave up 4 bases; unmatched junction bases: 5.

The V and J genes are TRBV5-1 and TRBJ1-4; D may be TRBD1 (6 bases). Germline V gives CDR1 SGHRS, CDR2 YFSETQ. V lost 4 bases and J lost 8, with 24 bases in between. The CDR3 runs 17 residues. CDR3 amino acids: CASSPPAGEGLNEKLFF. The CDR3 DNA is TGCGCCAGCAGCCCCCCGGCAGGGGAGGGTTTGAACGAAAAACTGTTTTTT.

The CDR3 spells CATSSSADTQYF. In DNA form, the CDR3 reads TGTGCCACCAGCAGTAGCGCAGATACGCAGTATTTT. The chain couples TRBV15 to TRBJ2-3; D may be TRBD2 (5 bases). Germline CDR1 LNHNV, CDR2 YYDKDF (reference sequence). V was cut by 3 bases and J by 4 bases, with 5 bases left in between. The CDR3 is 12 residues long. Using reference TRBV15 and TRBJ2-3 for the parts outside the CDR3, the full variable domain is DAMVIQNPRYQVTQFGKPVTLSCSQTLNHNVMYWYQQKSSQAPKLLFHYYDKDFNNEADTPDNFQSRRPNTSFCFLDIRSPGLGDTAMYLCATSSSADTQYFGPGTRLTVL.

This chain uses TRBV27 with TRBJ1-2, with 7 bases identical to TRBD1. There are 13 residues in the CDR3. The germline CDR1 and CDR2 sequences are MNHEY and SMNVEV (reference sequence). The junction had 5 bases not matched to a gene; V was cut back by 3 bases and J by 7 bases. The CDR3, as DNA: TGTGCCAGCAGTTTGGGACAGATCTTTGGCTACACCTTC. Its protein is CASSLGQIFGYTF.

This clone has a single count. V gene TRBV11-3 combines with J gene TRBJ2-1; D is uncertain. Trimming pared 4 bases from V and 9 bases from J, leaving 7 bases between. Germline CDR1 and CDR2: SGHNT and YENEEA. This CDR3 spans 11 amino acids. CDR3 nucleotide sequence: TGTGCCAGCAGCTGGGTAGCTGAGCAGTTCTTC. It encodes CASSWVAEQFF.